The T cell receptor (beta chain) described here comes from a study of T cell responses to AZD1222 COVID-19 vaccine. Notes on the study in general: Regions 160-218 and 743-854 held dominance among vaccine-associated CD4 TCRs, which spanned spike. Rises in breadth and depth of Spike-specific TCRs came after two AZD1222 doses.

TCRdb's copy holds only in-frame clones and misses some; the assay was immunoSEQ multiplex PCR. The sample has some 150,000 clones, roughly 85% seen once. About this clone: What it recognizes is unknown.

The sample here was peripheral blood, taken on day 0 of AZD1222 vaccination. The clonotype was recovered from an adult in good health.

DNA for the CDR3: TGTGCCAGCAGCCAAGACCTAAGCGGGGGCCTTAGCACAGATACGCAGTATTTT. This codes for CASSQDLSGGLSTDTQYF. This chain links TRBV4-2 with TRBJ2-3; 8 bases map to TRBD2. Trimming cost V 0 bases and J 0 bases; bases outside gene matches: 8. The CDR3 extends over 18 amino acids. Per the germline V gene, CDR1 is LGHNA and CDR2 is YNFKEQ.